Detailed here is one T cell receptor (beta chain). Sequencing of TCR beta was undertaken in CD8+ and CD4+ T cells derived from blood. Controls were drawn from healthy donors and were matched for age and sex. The record originates from a study of CD8 T cells in Susac syndrome. Reverse transcription of roughly 0.45 to 1 ug RNA was performed with random hexamers. TCRdb processed the immunoSEQ multiplex PCR reads anew with MiXCR; each CDR3 protein has one entry. This table holds 110,000 to 150,000 distinct CDR3 sequences, roughly 94% found once. The CDR3 contains 16 residues. Germline CDR1 is LGHDT and CDR2 is YNNKEL (reference sequence). V was cut by 0 bases and J by 4 bases, with 13 bases left in between.

The source material was CD8+ T cells from PBMCs. This TCR derives from a human donor in good health. The chain combines TRBV3-1 with TRBJ2-1; tentative D call: TRBD2 (6 bases). For the CDR3, the DNA is TGTGCCAGCAGCCAAGATTGGGCTAGCGAATACAATGAGCAGTTCTTC. It encodes CASSQDWASEYNEQFF.